Following are 27 T cell receptor beta chains from one sample sequenced in a study of Ad26.COV2.S vaccination and SARS-CoV-2 variants. TCRdb keeps only in-frame clones here, not all; method: immunoSEQ multiplex PCR. The table includes over 85,000 clones, over 60% detected once. Sequencing was performed on peripheral blood, taken after recovery from COVID-19. All receptors derive from a human donor who had recovered from COVID-19.

The CDR3 coding sequence is TGTGCCAGCAGCCTTCGTTTAGCGGGGCCCACAGATACGCAGTATTTT. Protein: CASSLRLAGPTDTQYF. The chain is built from TRBV5-4 and TRBJ2-3; 8 nucleotides align to TRBD2. Trimming removed 4 bases from V and 2 bases from J; junction bases left unmatched: 9. This CDR3 spans 16 amino acids. Germline CDR1 reads SGHNT; CDR2 reads YYREEE (reference sequence).

This rearrangement joins TRBV4-1 to TRBJ2-5; perhaps TRBD2 as D (5 bases). This CDR3 contains 14 residues. Trimming stripped 2 bases from V and 5 bases from J, with 12 bases between. Germline CDR1 MGHRA, CDR2 YSYEKL. The CDR3 bases are TGCGCCAGCAGCCAAAATCGGGGAACGGAGACCCAGTACTTC. It codes for CASSQNRGTETQYF.

The J gene is TRBJ1-2, the V gene TRBV9, with 9 bases aligning to TRBD1. The CDR3 runs 14 residues. The germline V gene has CDR1 SGDLS and CDR2 YYNGEE. V was clipped by 3 bases and J by 5 bases; unmatched bases: 5. This CDR3 reads CASSGGDRAYGYTF. The CDR3 DNA follows: TGTGCCAGCAGCGGTGGGGACAGGGCTTATGGCTACACCTTC. The full variable domain, with the rest looked up from reference TRBV9 and TRBJ1-2, is DSGVTQTPKHLITATGQRVTLRCSPRSGDLSVYWYQQSLDQGLQFLIQYYNGEERAKGNILERFSAQQFPDLHSELNLSSLELGDSALYFCASSGGDRAYGYTFGSGTRLTVV.

The chain couples TRBV5-5 to TRBJ1-5, with D perhaps matching TRBD1 (5 bases). Trimming left V 0 bases short and J 13 bases short, with 14 bases between. Germline CDR1 SGHKS, CDR2 YYEKEE (reference sequence). The length of the CDR3 is 13 residues. The CDR3 loop reads CASSLAGDSPQHF. As DNA, the CDR3 is TGTGCCAGCAGCTTGGCGGGCGACAGCCCGCAGCATTTT.

The CDR3 region is CASGLYGGDLYNEQFF. The CDR3 region has the DNA TGCGCCAGCGGACTGTATGGCGGGGACCTCTACAATGAGCAGTTCTTC. The rearrangement joins TRBV5-1 to TRBJ2-1; a weak D match, TRBD2 (6 bases). CDR3 length: 16 amino acids. CDR1 SGHRS and CDR2 YFSETQ come from the germline V gene. V was pared by 7 bases and J by 3 bases, with 20 bases between.

The chain uses TRBV20-1 and TRBJ1-6; a possible D gene is TRBD1 (5 bases). This CDR3 is 14 amino acids long. With 3 bases removed from V and 10 bases from J, the gap between germline ends came to 16 bases. Germline assignment: CDR1 DFQATT and CDR2 SNEGSKA (reference sequence). The CDR3 DNA follows: TGCAGTGCTAGTACCTCTCGGGGGGACTCACCCCTCCACTTT. Protein sequence: CSASTSRGDSPLHF.

The chain combines TRBV9 with TRBJ2-7, with 8 bases matching TRBD1. Germline values: CDR1 SGDLS, CDR2 YYNGEE. CDR3 size: 11 residues. The ends lost 7 bases at V and 5 bases at J; junction bases unmatched: 2. CDR3 protein: CASGQGDEQYF. CDR3 coding DNA: TGTGCCAGCGGACAGGGAGACGAGCAGTACTTC.

The chain links TRBV5-1 to TRBJ2-7; TRBD1 or TRBD2 may be the D gene (5 bases each). V lost 4 bases and J 9 bases, leaving 14 bases between the germline ends. This CDR3 has 12 residues. Germline V gene data show CDR1 as SGHRS and CDR2 as YFSETQ. The CDR3 loop is CASSKGPLLQYF. As DNA, the CDR3 is TGCGCCAGCAGCAAGGGACCCCTACTGCAGTACTTC.

The chain is built from TRBV19 and TRBJ1-1; tentative D call: TRBD1 (6 bases). CDR3 length equals 16 residues. Trimming left V 3 bases short and J 1 base short, with 15 bases between. The germline V gene encodes CDR1 LNHDA and CDR2 SQIVND (reference sequence). The CDR3 reads CASSMIRGAGNTEAFF. The DNA of the CDR3 is TGTGCCAGTAGTATGATACGGGGGGCGGGGAACACTGAAGCTTTCTTT.

This sequence joins TRBV6-5 and TRBJ1-4; tentative D call: TRBD1 (5 bases). CDR1 is MNHEY, CDR2 SVGAGI, per germline. V was cut by 8 bases and J by 5 bases, with 15 bases left in between. The CDR3 totals 14 residues. CDR3 in DNA: TGTGCCAGCTTGAGAAGGCAGGGAAATGAAAAACTGTTTTTT. It specifies CASLRRQGNEKLFF.

The CDR3 bases are TGTGCCACCCAGAAGAGAGAGGGCACTGAAGCTTTCTTT. It is translated as CATQKREGTEAFF. This sequence joins TRBV6-5 and TRBJ1-1; D unresolved. Trimming took 10 bases from V and 4 from J, leaving 16 bases between them. CDR3 length: 13 residues. Looked up from germline, CDR1 is MNHEY and CDR2 is SVGAGI.

J is TRBJ1-5 and V is TRBV6-6, with D unclear. The germline gives CDR1 MNHNY, CDR2 SVGAGI (reference sequence). The CDR3 sequence is 13 residues long. Trimming removed 2 bases at V and 6 bases at J, with 8 bases between. The CDR3: CASSYTIGQPQHF. CDR3 sequence (DNA): TGTGCCAGCAGTTACACCATTGGTCAGCCCCAGCATTTT.

This rearrangement joins TRBV6-6 to TRBJ1-2, with D possibly matching TRBD1 (5 bases). Germline V gene sequence: CDR1 MNHNY, CDR2 SVGAGI (reference sequence). V lost 0 bases, J lost 6 bases, and 5 bases lay in between. This CDR3 spans 12 amino acids. The CDR3 DNA reads TGTGCCAGCAGTTACTCGGGGGATGGCTACACCTTC. Protein sequence: CASSYSGDGYTF.

Only a few counts were recorded for this clone. The rearrangement uses TRBV5-1 and TRBJ1-6; no clear D gene. V was pared by 0 bases and J by 9 bases, with 13 bases between. This CDR3 region has 15 residues. Germline CDR1 reads SGHRS; CDR2 reads YFSETQ. This CDR3 reads CASSLGPNIGSPLHF. For the CDR3, the DNA is TGCGCCAGCAGCTTGGGGCCAAATATTGGTTCACCCCTCCACTTT.

This chain connects TRBV6-6 to TRBJ1-2; possibly TRBD1 for D (5 bases). Germline CDR1 reads MNHNY; CDR2 reads SVGAGI (reference sequence). CDR3 length: 13 amino acids. The V gene lost 9 bases and the J gene lost 4 bases, with 15 bases spanning the gap. In DNA form, the CDR3 reads TGTGCCAGTACGGGAGGGGCAGCCTATGGCTACACCTTC. It is translated as CASTGGAAYGYTF.

V is TRBV6-5 and J is TRBJ2-3; TRBD2 matches 8 bases. V trimming: 7 bases; J trimming: 2 bases; junction bases outside the gene matches: 5. The germline CDR1 and CDR2 sequences are MNHEY and SVGAGI. The CDR3 sequence is 14 residues long. CDR3 in DNA: TGTGCCAGCATTCCAGCGGGGGCCACAGATACGCAGTATTTT. Translating it yields CASIPAGATDTQYF.

The chain is built from TRBV7-2 and TRBJ2-3; 8 bases align to TRBD1. The CDR3 consists of 16 residues. CDR1 and CDR2 (germline): SGHTA, FQGNSA. J gave up 1 base and V 1 base, and 4 bases lay outside the gene matches. The CDR3 nucleotides are TGTGCCAGCAGCTTAGGTGGGGGACAGGGCACAGATACGCAGTATTTT. Translated: CASSLGGGQGTDTQYF.

Here the CDR3 DNA reads TGTGCCAGCAGCCCTGGAGGGAACACTGAAGCTTTCTTT. It translates to CASSPGGNTEAFF. This chain links TRBV9 with TRBJ1-1; the D is unclear. V lost 4 bases and J 1 base, leaving 8 bases between the germline ends. Germline V gene sequence: CDR1 SGDLS, CDR2 YYNGEE. CDR3 length equals 13 residues.

The chain couples TRBV28 to TRBJ2-2, with unresolved D. Trimming removed 6 bases from V and 4 bases from J, with 6 bases in between. Germline values: CDR1 MDHEN, CDR2 SYDVKM. CDR3 length equals 12 residues. In DNA form, the CDR3 reads TGTGCCAGCAGAAGGCTCACCGGGGAGCTGTTTTTT. Residues: CASRRLTGELFF.

This chain connects TRBV7-2 to TRBJ2-3; TRBD2 matches at 15 bases. The CDR3 sequence is 17 residues long. Germline-derived CDR1 and CDR2 are SGHTA and FQGNSA. V lost 5 bases and J lost 2; bases outside the gene matches: 5. The CDR3 loop reads CASSPGTSGGHTDTQYF. CDR3 DNA: TGTGCCAGCAGCCCCGGGACTAGCGGGGGGCACACAGATACGCAGTATTTT. Looking up the rest from reference TRBV7-2 and TRBJ2-3 gives the full variable domain: GAGVSQSPSNKVTEKGKDVELRCDPISGHTALYWYRQSLGQGLEFLIYFQGNSAPDKSGLPSDRFSAERTGGSVSTLTIQRTQQEDSAVYLCASSPGTSGGHTDTQYFGPGTRLTVL.

The J gene is TRBJ2-4, the V gene TRBV10-3; 7 bases agree with TRBD2. V trimming: 2 bases; J trimming: 0 bases; junction bases outside the gene matches: 4. CDR1 is ENHRY and CDR2 is SYGVKD in the germline V gene. The CDR3 extends over 16 amino acids. The CDR3: CAISERAGVAKNIQYF. CDR3 coding DNA: TGTGCCATCAGTGAGAGGGCGGGGGTAGCCAAAAACATTCAGTACTTC.

The gene calls are TRBV6-5 and TRBJ1-1, with D perhaps TRBD1 (6 bases). The CDR3 runs to 14 residues. V was clipped by 6 bases and J by 7 bases, with 18 bases between them. Germline assignment: CDR1 MNHEY and CDR2 SVGAGI. This chain's CDR3 is CASSIQGTGREAFF. CDR3 nucleotides: TGTGCCAGCAGCATACAGGGAACCGGCCGTGAAGCTTTCTTT.

The genes are TRBV20-1 and TRBJ2-3; no firm D call. Trimming cost V 5 bases and J 2 bases, with 5 bases left between them. The CDR3 extends over 11 amino acids. Looked up from germline, CDR1 is DFQATT and CDR2 is SNEGSKA (reference sequence). This CDR3 is CSADPTDTQYF. CDR3 DNA sequence: TGCAGTGCTGACCCCACAGATACGCAGTATTTT.

The CDR3 is CASSLGLTGSQQYF. As DNA, the CDR3 is TGTGCCAGCAGCTTAGGGTTAACAGGCTCCCAGCAGTACTTC. The chain uses TRBV7-3 and TRBJ2-7; tentatively, D is TRBD1 (5 bases). Germline V gives CDR1 SGHTA, CDR2 FQGTGA. Trimming left V 2 bases short and J 8 bases short, with 16 bases between. The CDR3 totals 14 residues.

V and J are TRBV7-9 and TRBJ2-2; possibly TRBD1 for D (5 bases). Germline lookup yields CDR1 SEHNR and CDR2 FQNEAQ (reference sequence). This CDR3 has 14 amino acids. V lost 2 bases, J lost 5 bases, and 9 bases lay in between. The CDR3 nucleotides are TGTGCCAGCAGCTTACAAGGGGTTACCGGGGAGCTGTTTTTT. It translates to CASSLQGVTGELFF.

The chain recombines TRBV9 with TRBJ1-2, with 7 bases identical to TRBD1. The length of the CDR3 is 12 residues. V dropped 7 bases and J dropped 3; count of bases not matched to a gene: 3. Germline loops: CDR1 SGDLS, CDR2 YYNGEE. The CDR3 nucleotides read TGTGCCAGCCTCGGACAGGACTATGGCTACACCTTC. It specifies CASLGQDYGYTF.

This chain joins TRBV6-5 and TRBJ1-6; D might be TRBD1 (5 bases). The V and J ends lost 6 bases and 9 bases respectively, with 18 bases between them. CDR1 and CDR2 from the germline V gene are MNHEY and SVGAGI. The CDR3 spans 15 residues. In nucleotides, the CDR3 is TGTGCCAGCAGCCCCGGGCAGGGAGGTGTTTCACCCCTCCACTTT. Translation: CASSPGQGGVSPLHF.